The text below deals with one TCR beta chain. Antigen specificity is unknown. Germline values: CDR1 MGHRA, CDR2 YSYEKL. The CDR3 is 15 amino acids. The ends were cut back, 1 base at V and 7 bases at J, with 17 bases in the middle. The time point denotes: pretreatment peripheral blood. Sequenced by immunoSEQ multiplex PCR; TCRdb stores in-frame clones only, minus some. The sample includes 65,000 to 90,000 clones, 84% of them seen just once. These data come from a study of PD-L1 blockade in urothelial cancer. The study, taken as a whole, reports: Durable-benefit patients expanded tumor-associated blood clones more at 3 weeks.

The material sequenced was PBMCs, taken around atezolizumab (anti-PD-L1) treatment. The sequence came from a woman aged 65 to 85 with urothelial cancer. The chain has TRBV4-1 and TRBJ2-7, with TRBD2 as a possible D gene (5 bases). CDR3 coding DNA: TGCGCCAGCAGCCAAGCTCGGACGGGAATGGGTGAGCAGTACTTC. It specifies CASSQARTGMGEQYF.